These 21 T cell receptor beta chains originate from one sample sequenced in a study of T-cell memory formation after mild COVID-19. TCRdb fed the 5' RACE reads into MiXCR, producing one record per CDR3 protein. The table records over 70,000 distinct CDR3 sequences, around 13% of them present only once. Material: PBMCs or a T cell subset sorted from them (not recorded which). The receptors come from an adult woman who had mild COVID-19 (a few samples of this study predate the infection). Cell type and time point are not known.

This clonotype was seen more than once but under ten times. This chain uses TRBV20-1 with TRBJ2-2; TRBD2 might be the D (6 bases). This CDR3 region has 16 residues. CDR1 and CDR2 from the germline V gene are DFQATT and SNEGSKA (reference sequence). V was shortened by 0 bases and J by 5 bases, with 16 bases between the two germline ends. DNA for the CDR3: TGCAGTGCTAGAGATGGAGGGGCTCCCTTTACCGGGGAGCTGTTTTTT. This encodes CSARDGGAPFTGELFF.

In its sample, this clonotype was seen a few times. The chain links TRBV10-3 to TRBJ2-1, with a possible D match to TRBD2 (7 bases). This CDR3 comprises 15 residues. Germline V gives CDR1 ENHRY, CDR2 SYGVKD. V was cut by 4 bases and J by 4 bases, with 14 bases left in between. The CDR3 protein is CAISVEGGRYNEQFF. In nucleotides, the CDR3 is TGTGCCATCAGTGTGGAGGGGGGGAGGTACAATGAGCAGTTCTTC.

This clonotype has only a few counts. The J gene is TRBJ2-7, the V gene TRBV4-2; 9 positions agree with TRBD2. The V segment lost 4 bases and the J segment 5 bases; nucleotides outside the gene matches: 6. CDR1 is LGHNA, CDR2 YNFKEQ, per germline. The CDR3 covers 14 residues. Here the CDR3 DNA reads TGTGCCAGCAGCCCCAATCGACTAGCGGACGAGCAGTACTTC. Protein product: CASSPNRLADEQYF.

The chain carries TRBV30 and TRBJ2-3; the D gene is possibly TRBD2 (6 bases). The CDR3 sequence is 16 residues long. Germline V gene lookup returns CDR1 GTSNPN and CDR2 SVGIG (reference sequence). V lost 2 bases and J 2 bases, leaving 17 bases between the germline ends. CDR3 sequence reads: CAWSSLRGSYTDTQYF. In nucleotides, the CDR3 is TGTGCCTGGAGTTCCCTCCGGGGGTCCTACACAGATACGCAGTATTTT.

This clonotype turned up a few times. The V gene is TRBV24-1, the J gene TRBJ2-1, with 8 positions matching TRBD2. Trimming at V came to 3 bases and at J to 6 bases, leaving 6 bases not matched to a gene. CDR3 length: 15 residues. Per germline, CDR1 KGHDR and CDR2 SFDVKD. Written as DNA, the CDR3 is TGTGCCACCAGTGATCCTGGACTAGCACCCAATGAGCAGTTCTTC. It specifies CATSDPGLAPNEQFF.

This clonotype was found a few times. The CDR3 loop reads CASEFLAGASTGELFF. The CDR3 nucleotides read TGTGCCAGCGAGTTTCTAGCGGGAGCGAGCACCGGGGAGCTGTTTTTT. This sequence joins TRBV11-1 and TRBJ2-2; TRBD2 matches at 10 bases. CDR1 and CDR2 from the germline V gene are SGHAT and FQDESV (reference sequence). The CDR3 runs 16 residues. The V and J ends lost 8 bases and 4 bases, in that order; junction bases with no gene match: 10.

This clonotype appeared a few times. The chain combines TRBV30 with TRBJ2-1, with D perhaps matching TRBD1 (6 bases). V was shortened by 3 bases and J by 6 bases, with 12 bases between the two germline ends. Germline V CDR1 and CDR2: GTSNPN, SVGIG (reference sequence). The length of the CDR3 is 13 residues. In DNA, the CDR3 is TGTGCCTGGAGGAGGGACACCTTCAATGAGCAGTTCTTC. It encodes CAWRRDTFNEQFF.

CDR3 DNA: TGTGCCAGCTGGACTAGCGGGTATTCCACAGATACGCAGTATTTT. Encoded protein: CASWTSGYSTDTQYF. V is TRBV7-9 and J is TRBJ2-3; 11 nucleotides match TRBD2. Germline CDR1 and CDR2: SEHNR and FQNEAQ (reference sequence). CDR3 size: 15 residues. After removal of 8 bases from V and 2 bases from J, the junction contained 6 bases not matched to a gene.

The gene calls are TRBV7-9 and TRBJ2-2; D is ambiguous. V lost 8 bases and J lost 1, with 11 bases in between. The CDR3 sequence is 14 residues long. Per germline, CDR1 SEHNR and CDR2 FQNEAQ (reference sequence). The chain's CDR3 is CASHFGQNTGELFF. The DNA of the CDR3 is TGTGCCAGCCACTTTGGGCAGAACACCGGGGAGCTGTTTTTT.

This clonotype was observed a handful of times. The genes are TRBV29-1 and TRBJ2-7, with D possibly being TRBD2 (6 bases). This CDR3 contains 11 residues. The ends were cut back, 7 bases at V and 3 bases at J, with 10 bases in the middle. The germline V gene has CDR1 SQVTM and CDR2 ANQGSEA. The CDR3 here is CSATGDYEQYF. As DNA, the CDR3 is TGCAGCGCAACGGGAGACTACGAGCAGTACTTC.

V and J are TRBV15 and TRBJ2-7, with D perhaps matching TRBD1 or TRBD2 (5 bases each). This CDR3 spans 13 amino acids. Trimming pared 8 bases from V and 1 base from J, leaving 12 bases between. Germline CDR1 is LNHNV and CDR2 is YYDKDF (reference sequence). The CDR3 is CATALGRSYEQYF. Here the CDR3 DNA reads TGTGCCACCGCCCTGGGACGGTCCTACGAGCAGTACTTC.

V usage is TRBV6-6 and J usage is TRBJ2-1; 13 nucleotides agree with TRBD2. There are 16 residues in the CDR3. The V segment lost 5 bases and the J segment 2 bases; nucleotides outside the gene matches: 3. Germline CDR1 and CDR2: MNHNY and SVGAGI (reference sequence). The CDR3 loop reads CASSPGLAGAYNEQFF. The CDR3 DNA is TGTGCCAGCAGTCCCGGACTAGCGGGGGCCTACAATGAGCAGTTCTTC.

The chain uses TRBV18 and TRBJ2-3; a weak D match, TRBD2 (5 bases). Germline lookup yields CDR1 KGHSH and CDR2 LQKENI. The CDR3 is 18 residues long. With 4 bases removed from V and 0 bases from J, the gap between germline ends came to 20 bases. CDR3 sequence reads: CASSRKLAGPRSTDTQYF. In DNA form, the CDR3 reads TGTGCCAGCTCACGAAAGCTCGCGGGTCCCCGGAGCACAGATACGCAGTATTTT.

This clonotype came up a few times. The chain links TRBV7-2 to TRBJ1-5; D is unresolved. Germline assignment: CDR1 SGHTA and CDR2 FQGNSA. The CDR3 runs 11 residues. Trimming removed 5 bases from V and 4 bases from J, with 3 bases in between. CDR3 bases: TGTGCCAGCAGCCCAAATCAGCCCCAGCATTTT. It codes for CASSPNQPQHF.

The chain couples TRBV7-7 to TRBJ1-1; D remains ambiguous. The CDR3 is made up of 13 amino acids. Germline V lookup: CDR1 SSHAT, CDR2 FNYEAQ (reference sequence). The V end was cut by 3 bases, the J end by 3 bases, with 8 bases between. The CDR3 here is CASSFGEYTEAFF. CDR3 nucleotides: TGTGCCAGCAGCTTCGGCGAGTACACTGAAGCTTTCTTT.

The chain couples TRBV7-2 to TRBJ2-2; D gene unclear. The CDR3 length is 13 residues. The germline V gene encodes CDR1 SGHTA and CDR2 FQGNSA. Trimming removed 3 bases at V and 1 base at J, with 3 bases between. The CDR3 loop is CASSFLNTGELFF. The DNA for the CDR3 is TGTGCCAGCAGCTTTCTGAACACCGGGGAGCTGTTTTTT.

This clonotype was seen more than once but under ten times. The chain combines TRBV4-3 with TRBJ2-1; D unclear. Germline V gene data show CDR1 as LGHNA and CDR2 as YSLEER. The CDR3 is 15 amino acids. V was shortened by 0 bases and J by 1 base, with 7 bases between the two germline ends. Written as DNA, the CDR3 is TGCGCCAGCAGCCAAGACACGGCTTCCTACAATGAGCAGTTCTTC. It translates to CASSQDTASYNEQFF.

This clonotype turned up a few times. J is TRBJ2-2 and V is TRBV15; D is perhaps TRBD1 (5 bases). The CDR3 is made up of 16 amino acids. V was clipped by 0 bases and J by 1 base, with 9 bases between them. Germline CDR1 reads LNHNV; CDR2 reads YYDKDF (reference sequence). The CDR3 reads CATSRDHRWNTGELFF. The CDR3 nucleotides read TGTGCCACCAGCAGAGATCACAGGTGGAACACCGGGGAGCTGTTTTTT.

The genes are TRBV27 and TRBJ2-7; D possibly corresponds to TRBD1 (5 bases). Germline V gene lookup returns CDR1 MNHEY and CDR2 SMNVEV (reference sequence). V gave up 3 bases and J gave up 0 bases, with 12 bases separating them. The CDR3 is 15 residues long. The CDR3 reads CASSFLQTVSYEQYF. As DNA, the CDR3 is TGTGCCAGCAGTTTTCTACAGACAGTCTCCTACGAGCAGTACTTC.

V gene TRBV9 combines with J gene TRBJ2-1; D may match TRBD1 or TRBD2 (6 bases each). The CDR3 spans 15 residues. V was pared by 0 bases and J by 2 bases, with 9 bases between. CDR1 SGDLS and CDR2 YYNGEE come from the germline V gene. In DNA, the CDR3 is TGTGCCAGCAGCGTAGCCGGGGGCCCCTACAATGAGCAGTTCTTC. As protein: CASSVAGGPYNEQFF. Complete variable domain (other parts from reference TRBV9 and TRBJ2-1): DSGVTQTPKHLITATGQRVTLRCSPRSGDLSVYWYQQSLDQGLQFLIQYYNGEERAKGNILERFSAQQFPDLHSELNLSSLELGDSALYFCASSVAGGPYNEQFFGPGTRLTVL.

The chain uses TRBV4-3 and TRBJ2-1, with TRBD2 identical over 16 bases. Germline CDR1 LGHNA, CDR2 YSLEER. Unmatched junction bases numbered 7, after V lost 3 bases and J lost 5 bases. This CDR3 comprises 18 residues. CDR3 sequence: CASSQGLAGGAWHNEQFF. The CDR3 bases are TGCGCCAGCAGCCAGGGACTAGCGGGGGGGGCTTGGCACAATGAGCAGTTCTTC.